Following are 21 T cell receptor beta chains from one sample sequenced in a study of monozygotic twins with inflammatory bowel disease. Reprocessing the 5' RACE reads, TCRdb reports a single entry for every CDR3 protein and omits DNA. The sample has approximately 100,000 distinct CDR3 sequences. The sample consisted of blood. The receptors derive from a human donor with ulcerative colitis or Crohn's disease, or a healthy co-twin of an affected twin (not recorded which).

This chain connects TRBV5-1 to TRBJ2-5; TCRdb indicates TRBD2, and absent DNA this call remains unverified. The germline V gene encodes CDR1 SGHRS and CDR2 YFSETQ. This CDR3 comprises 16 residues. The CDR3 protein is CASSPATSGGAETQYF.

This chain links TRBV4-2 with TRBJ2-4; lacking DNA, the TRBD1 call made by TCRdb goes unchecked. The CDR3 is 19 residues long. Germline CDR1 and CDR2: LGHNA and YNFKEQ. This CDR3 reads CASSQEGTDRALAKNIQYF.

The chain recombines TRBV11-2 with TRBJ2-7; the D call of TRBD2 rests on TCRdb alone, since no DNA is present to check it. Looked up from germline, CDR1 is SGHAT and CDR2 is FQNNGV. The CDR3 contains 14 residues. This CDR3 is CASSPPRGVHEQYF.

The chain's CDR3 is CASSFRTSAAPLSQYF. The chain couples TRBV5-6 to TRBJ2-5; no DNA is available, so the TRBD2 call from TCRdb remains unchecked. Germline V gene data show CDR1 as SGHDT and CDR2 as YYEEEE. The CDR3 has 16 amino acids.

The genes are TRBV5-1 and TRBJ2-7; absent DNA, TCRdb's TRBD2 call cannot be checked. The CDR3 has 13 amino acids. CDR1 and CDR2 from the germline V gene are SGHRS and YFSETQ. The CDR3 sequence: CASSPGGVYEQYF.

This chain links TRBV9 with TRBJ2-1; without DNA, the TCRdb call of TRBD2 cannot be checked. CDR1 and CDR2 from the germline V gene are SGDLS and YYNGEE. The CDR3 runs 17 residues. The CDR3 spells CASSTSTSGRDHNEQFF. The full variable domain, with the rest looked up from reference TRBV9 and TRBJ2-1, is DSGVTQTPKHLITATGQRVTLRCSPRSGDLSVYWYQQSLDQGLQFLIQYYNGEERAKGNILERFSAQQFPDLHSELNLSSLELGDSALYFCASSTSTSGRDHNEQFFGPGTRLTVL.

The V and J genes are TRBV20-1 and TRBJ1-1; TCRdb's D call, TRBD1, is unchecked because there is no DNA. The CDR3 has 16 residues. CDR1 DFQATT and CDR2 SNEGSKA come from the germline V gene (reference sequence). CDR3 protein: CSAIGNGAGPGTEAFF.

The V gene is TRBV29-1, the J gene TRBJ1-5; checking the TCRdb D call of TRBD1 is not possible without DNA. Germline V gene data show CDR1 as SQVTM and CDR2 as ANQGSEA. CDR3 length: 13 residues. The CDR3: CSVRQGGDQPQHF.

V is TRBV20-1 and J is TRBJ2-7. The CDR3 totals 14 residues. The germline gives CDR1 DFQATT, CDR2 SNEGSKA (reference sequence). CDR3: CSARPQTLPYEQYF.

The chain uses TRBV5-4 and TRBJ2-4. This CDR3 comprises 13 residues. The germline V gene encodes CDR1 SGHNT and CDR2 YYREEE (reference sequence). The CDR3 protein is CASSLDRGNIQYF.

The rearrangement links TRBV5-6 to TRBJ2-6. The germline V gene has CDR1 SGHDT and CDR2 YYEEEE. CDR3 length: 17 residues. CDR3 residues: CASSQPTGSPGANVLTF.

The chain joins TRBV19 to TRBJ2-2; as DNA is missing, the TRBD1 call by TCRdb cannot be tested. Germline V gene sequence: CDR1 LNHDA, CDR2 SQIVND (reference sequence). This CDR3 spans 15 amino acids. CDR3 protein: CASTTRPANTGELFF. Complete variable domain (other parts from reference TRBV19 and TRBJ2-2): DGGITQSPKYLFRKEGQNVTLSCEQNLNHDAMYWYRQDPGQGLRLIYYSQIVNDFQKGDIAEGYSVSREKKESFPLTVTSAQKNPTAFYLCASTTRPANTGELFFGEGSRLTVL.

V is TRBV5-1 and J is TRBJ2-7; TCRdb returns TRBD1, unconfirmable since there is no DNA. The germline CDR1 and CDR2 sequences are SGHRS and YFSETQ. The CDR3 contains 15 residues. The CDR3 region is CASSPGTASSYEQYF.

The V call is TRBV5-5, the J call TRBJ2-4; as DNA is missing, the TRBD1 call by TCRdb cannot be tested. The germline CDR1 and CDR2 sequences are SGHKS and YYEKEE (reference sequence). The CDR3 loop spans 15 amino acids. The CDR3 is CASSRGDIAQNIQYF.

The chain couples TRBV12-3 or TRBV12-4 to TRBJ1-2. This CDR3 has 12 residues. The CDR3: CASTLGGHGYTF.

V is TRBV12-3 or TRBV12-4 and J is TRBJ2-5. This CDR3 has 11 residues. The CDR3 spells CASSGSGTQYF.

This chain connects TRBV7-8 to TRBJ1-4. This CDR3 has 14 residues. Germline loops: CDR1 SGHVS, CDR2 FQNEAQ. CDR3 residues: CASSKGRGGEKLFF.

The chain recombines TRBV6-1 with TRBJ1-1. Germline V CDR1 and CDR2: MNHNS, SASEGT. The CDR3 is 15 residues long. The CDR3 region is CASIQIRNMDTEAFF.

The rearrangement joins TRBV7-8 to TRBJ1-5; TCRdb names TRBD1, which stays unverified in the absence of DNA. The CDR3 runs to 15 residues. Germline V gene lookup returns CDR1 SGHVS and CDR2 FQNEAQ. The CDR3 here is CASSDRDRGRQPQHF.

The V gene is TRBV29-1, the J gene TRBJ2-1; TCRdb names TRBD2, which stays unverified in the absence of DNA. From germline, CDR1 is SQVTM and CDR2 ANQGSEA. The CDR3 contains 14 residues. The CDR3 here is CSVGTSGRFNEQFF.

This chain joins TRBV5-6 and TRBJ2-7; TCRdb calls TRBD1, which cannot be checked without DNA. Germline CDR1 reads SGHDT; CDR2 reads YYEEEE. This CDR3 comprises 12 residues. CDR3 sequence: CASSIDRNEQYF. Full variable domain (missing parts from reference TRBV5-6 and TRBJ2-7): DAGVTQSPTHLIKTRGQQVTLRCSPKSGHDTVSWYQQALGQGPQFIFQYYEEEERQRGNFPDRFSGHQFPNYSSELNVNALLLGDSALYLCASSIDRNEQYFGPGTRLTVT.